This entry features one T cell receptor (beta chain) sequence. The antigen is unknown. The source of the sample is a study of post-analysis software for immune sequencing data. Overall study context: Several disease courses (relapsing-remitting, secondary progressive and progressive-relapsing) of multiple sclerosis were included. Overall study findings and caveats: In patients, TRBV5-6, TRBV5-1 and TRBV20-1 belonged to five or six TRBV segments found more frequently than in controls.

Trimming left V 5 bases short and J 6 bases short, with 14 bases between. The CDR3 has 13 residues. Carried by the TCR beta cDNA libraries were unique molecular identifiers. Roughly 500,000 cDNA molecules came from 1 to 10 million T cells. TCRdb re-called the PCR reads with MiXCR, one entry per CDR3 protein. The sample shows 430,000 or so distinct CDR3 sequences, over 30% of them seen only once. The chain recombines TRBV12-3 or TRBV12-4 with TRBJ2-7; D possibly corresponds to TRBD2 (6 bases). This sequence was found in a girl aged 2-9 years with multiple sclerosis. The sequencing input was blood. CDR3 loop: CASSAGTLSEQYF. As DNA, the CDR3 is TGTGCCAGCAGTGCGGGGACCTTAAGCGAGCAGTACTTC.